By sample share, the clone carrying this T cell receptor beta chain is medium-sized. The data were taken from a study of T cells in localized non-small cell lung cancer. Trimming cost V 0 bases and J 4 bases, with 12 bases left between them. The CDR3 sequence is 16 residues long. Profiling relied on immunoSEQ multiplex PCR, and the TCRdb table lists in-frame clones only, not all of them. The sample consists of about 2,000 clones, roughly a quarter of them appearing once. This TCR was recovered from an older female donor with stage I lung adenocarcinoma. The chain couples TRBV6-7 to TRBJ2-2, with TRBD1 as a possible D gene (6 bases). TRBV6-7 falls under the ORF class, with uncertain function. The sequencing here drew on normal lung tissue next to the tumor, taken before any cancer treatment. The DNA of the CDR3 is TGTGCCAGCAGTTACTCGCGAGTCAGGGGCACCGGGGAGCTGTTTTTT. Translation gives CASSYSRVRGTGELFF.